This T cell receptor (beta chain) emerged from a study of metastatic and nonmetastatic thyroid tumors. The overall study: It was across blood and tumor or nodule tissue from malignant and benign thyroid patients that repertoires were compared.

The entire patient cohort was treatment-naive prior to thyroid surgery. Study-wide points: Relative to benign nodules, malignant thyroid tumors were reportedly characterized by significantly elevated TCR beta diversity in blood and tumor.

TCRdb reprocessed the PCR reads using MiXCR. The sample consists of around 40,000 clones, about 18% of them appearing once. The germline gives CDR1 MRHNA, CDR2 SNTAGT. The CDR3 extends over 13 amino acids. V lost 4 bases, J lost 9 bases, and 13 bases lay in between. This clone was recorded at least ten times. The target antigen is unknown. Other DNA variants within this sample encode the same CDR3. Sequenced: blood. This chain uses TRBV6-4 with TRBJ2-4, with TRBD1 as a possible D gene (5 bases). The clonotype was recovered from a male donor with papillary thyroid cancer or a benign thyroid nodule (not recorded which). Some clones in this sample may be carry-over from other donors' samples. The CDR3 loop is CASSVRQLGIQYF. The CDR3 coding sequence is TGTGCCAGCAGTGTCAGACAGCTGGGCATTCAGTACTTC.